This is a list of T cell receptor beta chains from one sample in a study of naive and memory T cell subsets. TCRdb redid the calling of the UMI-ligation and nested PCR reads with MiXCR, one entry per CDR3 protein. The sample has around 140,000 distinct CDR3 sequences, 22% seen once. Material for sequencing was naive CD4+ T cells from blood. Receptors were obtained from a human donor in good health. CDR3s include the opening cysteine and the closing phenylalanine or tryptophan. The order of the fields is CDR3 DNA, CDR3 protein, J gene, clone size, D gene, V gene. The D gene is left open where the match is weak. Rows may omit the clone size; those that give it use once, few, many or a size class.

CDR3 DNA: TGTGCCAGCAGTTACCGGACAGGGAAAGTTCAGCCCCAGCATTTT
CDR3 protein: CASSYRTGKVQPQHF
J gene: TRBJ1-5
clone size: .
D gene: TRBD1
V gene: TRBV6-2/TRBV6-3

CDR3 DNA: TGCAGCGGGGGGGACGGAGCCTACGAGCAGTACTTC
CDR3 protein: CSGGDGAYEQYF
J gene: TRBJ2-7
clone size: many
D gene: .
V gene: TRBV29-1

CDR3 DNA: TGTGCCAGCAGTGGGGACAGGGGGCCCTCTGGAAACACCATATATTTT
CDR3 protein: CASSGDRGPSGNTIYF
J gene: TRBJ1-3
clone size: few
D gene: TRBD1
V gene: TRBV28

CDR3 DNA: TGCGCCAGCAGCTCCCTTGGGGCGGGAAGCTCCTACAATGAGCAGTTCTTC
CDR3 protein: CASSSLGAGSSYNEQFF
J gene: TRBJ2-1
clone size: .
D gene: .
V gene: TRBV5-1

CDR3 DNA: TGTGCCAGCAGCTTTCAGGGTGAGCAGTACTTC
CDR3 protein: CASSFQGEQYF
J gene: TRBJ2-7
clone size: few
D gene: .
V gene: TRBV7-2

CDR3 DNA: TGTGCCAGCAGCTTAGGGGGCCTTCCTTCGGGCACCGGGGAGCTGTTTTTT
CDR3 protein: CASSLGGLPSGTGELFF
J gene: TRBJ2-2
clone size: .
D gene: .
V gene: TRBV7-9

CDR3 DNA: TGTGCCTGGAGTGTTAGGGACCGGAGGAATCAGCCCCAGCATTTT
CDR3 protein: CAWSVRDRRNQPQHF
J gene: TRBJ1-5
clone size: few
D gene: .
V gene: TRBV30

CDR3 DNA: TGTGCCAGCAGTTCAGGACAGGGTGGCTCACCCCTCCACTTT
CDR3 protein: CASSSGQGGSPLHF
J gene: TRBJ1-6
clone size: many
D gene: TRBD1
V gene: TRBV27

CDR3 DNA: TGCAGTGCCCAGTATGATGGAGCCACAGATACGCAGTATTTT
CDR3 protein: CSAQYDGATDTQYF
J gene: TRBJ2-3
clone size: many
D gene: .
V gene: TRBV20-1

CDR3 DNA: TGCGCCAGCAGTGAGAGGACAGGGCCTTACTACAATGAGCAGTTCTTC
CDR3 protein: CASSERTGPYYNEQFF
J gene: TRBJ2-1
clone size: .
D gene: TRBD1
V gene: TRBV10-2

CDR3 DNA: TGCAGCGTCACAACTTTTTCGGAGCAGTACTTC
CDR3 protein: CSVTTFSEQYF
J gene: TRBJ2-7
clone size: .
D gene: .
V gene: TRBV29-1

CDR3 DNA: TGTGCCAGCGGGAGGACGAAGACAGATACGCAGTATTTT
CDR3 protein: CASGRTKTDTQYF
J gene: TRBJ2-3
clone size: .
D gene: .
V gene: TRBV6-5

CDR3 DNA: TGTGCCAGCAGCACGGACAGGGCTGGTTGGAGCGGGAGTGTCTATGAGCAGTTCTTC
CDR3 protein: CASSTDRAGWSGSVYEQFF
J gene: TRBJ2-1
clone size: .
D gene: .
V gene: TRBV5-5

CDR3 DNA: TGCGCCAGCAGCGCCCACCGGGACCCCCTCCTCTACGAGCAGTACTTC
CDR3 protein: CASSAHRDPLLYEQYF
J gene: TRBJ2-7
clone size: few
D gene: .
V gene: TRBV4-1

CDR3 DNA: TGTGCCAGCAGCTTAGGTCGGGGGCTAAGCTCCTACAATGAGCAGTTCTTC
CDR3 protein: CASSLGRGLSSYNEQFF
J gene: TRBJ2-1
clone size: few
D gene: .
V gene: TRBV11-2

CDR3 DNA: TGTGCCTGGACCCCGTGGGCGTACACTGAAGCTTTCTTT
CDR3 protein: CAWTPWAYTEAFF
J gene: TRBJ1-1
clone size: .
D gene: .
V gene: TRBV30

CDR3 DNA: TGCGCCAGCAGCTTGGATTCCCCGGGGGACTATGGCTACACCTTC
CDR3 protein: CASSLDSPGDYGYTF
J gene: TRBJ1-2
clone size: .
D gene: .
V gene: TRBV5-1

CDR3 DNA: TGTGCCAGCAGCCGCTCGGGGTCGGGACAGCCCCAGCATTTT
CDR3 protein: CASSRSGSGQPQHF
J gene: TRBJ1-5
clone size: many
D gene: .
V gene: TRBV28

CDR3 DNA: TGCAGTGCTCGCCTTGGGGGGCGCAACACTGAAGCTTTCTTT
CDR3 protein: CSARLGGRNTEAFF
J gene: TRBJ1-1
clone size: .
D gene: .
V gene: TRBV20-1

CDR3 DNA: TGTGCCAGCAGCCGGGGGTTAACTAATGAAAAACTGTTTTTT
CDR3 protein: CASSRGLTNEKLFF
J gene: TRBJ1-4
clone size: few
D gene: .
V gene: TRBV5-4

CDR3 DNA: TGTGCCAGCAGTCCACTAGCGTTCACAGATACGCAGTATTTT
CDR3 protein: CASSPLAFTDTQYF
J gene: TRBJ2-3
clone size: few
D gene: TRBD2
V gene: TRBV6-4

CDR3 DNA: TGCAGTGCTAGAGATACGCTATACAGCCACCGAGGGGAGACCCAGTACTTC
CDR3 protein: CSARDTLYSHRGETQYF
J gene: TRBJ2-5
clone size: .
D gene: .
V gene: TRBV20-1